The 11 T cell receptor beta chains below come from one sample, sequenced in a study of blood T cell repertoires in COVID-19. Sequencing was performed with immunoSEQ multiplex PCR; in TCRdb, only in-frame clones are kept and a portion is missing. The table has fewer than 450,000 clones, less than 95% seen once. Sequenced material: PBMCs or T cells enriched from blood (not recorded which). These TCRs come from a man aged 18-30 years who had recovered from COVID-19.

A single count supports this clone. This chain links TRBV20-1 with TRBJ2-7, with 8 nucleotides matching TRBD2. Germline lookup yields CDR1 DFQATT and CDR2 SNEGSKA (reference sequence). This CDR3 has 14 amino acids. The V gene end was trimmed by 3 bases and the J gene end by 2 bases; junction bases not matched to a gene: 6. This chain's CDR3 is CSASLGGRTYEQYF. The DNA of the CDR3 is TGCAGTGCTAGTTTAGGCGGGAGGACCTACGAGCAGTACTTC.

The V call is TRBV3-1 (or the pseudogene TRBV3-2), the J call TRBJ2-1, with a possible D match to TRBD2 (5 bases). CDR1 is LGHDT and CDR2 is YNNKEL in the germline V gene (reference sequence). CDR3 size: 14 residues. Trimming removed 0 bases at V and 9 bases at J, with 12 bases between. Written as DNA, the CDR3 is TGTGCCAGCAGCCAAGATACACTAGGCGGTGAGCAGTTCTTC. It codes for CASSQDTLGGEQFF.

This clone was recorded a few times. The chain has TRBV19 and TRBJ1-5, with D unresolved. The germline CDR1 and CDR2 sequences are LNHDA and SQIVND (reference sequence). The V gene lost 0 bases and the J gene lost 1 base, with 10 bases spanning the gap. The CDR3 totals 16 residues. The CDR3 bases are TGTGCCAGTAGTATAGAGGCAGTTTTAAGCAATCAGCCCCAGCATTTT. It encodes CASSIEAVLSNQPQHF.

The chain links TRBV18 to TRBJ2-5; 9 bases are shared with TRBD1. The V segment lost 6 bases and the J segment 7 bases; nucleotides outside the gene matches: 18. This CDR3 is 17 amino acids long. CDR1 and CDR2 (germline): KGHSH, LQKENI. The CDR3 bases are TGTGCCAGCTCCAACATACAGGGGGCGATTTCGGGGAGGACCCAGTACTTC. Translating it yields CASSNIQGAISGRTQYF. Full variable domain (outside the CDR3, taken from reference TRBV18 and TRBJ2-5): NAGVMQNPRHLVRRRGQEARLRCSPMKGHSHVYWYRQLPEEGLKFMVYLQKENIIDESGMPKERFSAEFPKEGPSILRIQQVVRGDSAAYFCASSNIQGAISGRTQYFGPGTRLLVL.

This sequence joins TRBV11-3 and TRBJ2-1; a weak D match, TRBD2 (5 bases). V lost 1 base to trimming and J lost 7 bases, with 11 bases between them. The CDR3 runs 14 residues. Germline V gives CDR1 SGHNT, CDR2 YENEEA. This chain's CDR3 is CASSLGGGRNEQFF. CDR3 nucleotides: TGTGCCAGCAGCTTAGGAGGAGGTCGGAATGAGCAGTTCTTC.

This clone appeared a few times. CDR3 bases: TGTGCCAGCAGTTGGACAGGGAACACTGAAGCTTTCTTT. Protein sequence: CASSWTGNTEAFF. V and J are TRBV27 and TRBJ1-1; TRBD1 matches 7 bases. Trimming took 4 bases from V and 1 from J; bases not matched to a gene: 0. The CDR3 sequence is 13 residues long. Germline V gene sequence: CDR1 MNHEY, CDR2 SMNVEV (reference sequence).

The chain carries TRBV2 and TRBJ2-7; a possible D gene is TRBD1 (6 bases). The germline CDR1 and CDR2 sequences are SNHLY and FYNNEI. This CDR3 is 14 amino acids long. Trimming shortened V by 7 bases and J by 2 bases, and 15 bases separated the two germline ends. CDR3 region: CASKVRDITYEQYF. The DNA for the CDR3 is TGTGCCAGCAAGGTGAGGGACATAACCTACGAGCAGTACTTC.

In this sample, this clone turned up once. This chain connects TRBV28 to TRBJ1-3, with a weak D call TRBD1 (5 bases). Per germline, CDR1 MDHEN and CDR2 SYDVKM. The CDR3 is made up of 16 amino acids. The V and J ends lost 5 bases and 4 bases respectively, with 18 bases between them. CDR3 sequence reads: CASSATGSLSGNTIYF. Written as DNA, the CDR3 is TGTGCCAGCAGTGCCACAGGTAGTCTATCCGGAAACACCATATATTTT.

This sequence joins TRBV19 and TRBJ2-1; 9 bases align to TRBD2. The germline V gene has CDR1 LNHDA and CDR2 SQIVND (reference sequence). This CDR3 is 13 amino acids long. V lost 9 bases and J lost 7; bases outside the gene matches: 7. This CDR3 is CASGASGNNEQFF. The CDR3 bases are TGTGCCAGCGGGGCTAGCGGGAATAATGAGCAGTTCTTC.

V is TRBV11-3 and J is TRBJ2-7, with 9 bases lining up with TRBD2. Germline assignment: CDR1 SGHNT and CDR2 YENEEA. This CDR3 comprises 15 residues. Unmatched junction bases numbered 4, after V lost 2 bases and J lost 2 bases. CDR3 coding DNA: TGTGCCAGCAGCTTACGCGGGGGGGGAGCCTACGAGCAGTACTTC. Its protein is CASSLRGGGAYEQYF.

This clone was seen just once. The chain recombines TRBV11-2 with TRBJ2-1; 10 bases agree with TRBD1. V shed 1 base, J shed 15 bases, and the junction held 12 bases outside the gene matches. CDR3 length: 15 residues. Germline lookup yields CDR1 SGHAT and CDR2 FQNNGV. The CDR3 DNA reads TGTGCCAGCAGCTTAGGGGTCTCGGGACAGGGGAGATTGTTCTTC. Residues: CASSLGVSGQGRLFF.